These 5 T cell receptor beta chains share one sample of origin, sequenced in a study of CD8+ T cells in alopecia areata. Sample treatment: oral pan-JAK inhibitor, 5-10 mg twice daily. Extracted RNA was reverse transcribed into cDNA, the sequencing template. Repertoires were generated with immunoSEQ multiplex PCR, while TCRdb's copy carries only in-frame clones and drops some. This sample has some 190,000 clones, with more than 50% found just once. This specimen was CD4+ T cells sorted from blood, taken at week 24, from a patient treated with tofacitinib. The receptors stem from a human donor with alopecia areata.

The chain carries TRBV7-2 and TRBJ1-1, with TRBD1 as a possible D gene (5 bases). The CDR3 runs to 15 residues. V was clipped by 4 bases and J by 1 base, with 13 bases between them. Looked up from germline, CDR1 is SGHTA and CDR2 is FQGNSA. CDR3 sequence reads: CASSSLTAGNTEAFF. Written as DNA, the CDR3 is TGTGCCAGCAGCTCCTTGACAGCGGGGAACACTGAAGCTTTCTTT. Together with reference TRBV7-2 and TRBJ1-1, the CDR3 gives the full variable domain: GAGVSQSPSNKVTEKGKDVELRCDPISGHTALYWYRQSLGQGLEFLIYFQGNSAPDKSGLPSDRFSAERTGGSVSTLTIQRTQQEDSAVYLCASSSLTAGNTEAFFGQGTRLTVV.

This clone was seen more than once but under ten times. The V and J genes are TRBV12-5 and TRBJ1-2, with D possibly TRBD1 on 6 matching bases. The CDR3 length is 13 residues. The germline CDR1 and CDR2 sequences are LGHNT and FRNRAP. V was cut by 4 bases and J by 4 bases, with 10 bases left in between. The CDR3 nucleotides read TGTGCTAGTGGTTCGGACAGTATCTATGGCTACACCTTC. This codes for CASGSDSIYGYTF.

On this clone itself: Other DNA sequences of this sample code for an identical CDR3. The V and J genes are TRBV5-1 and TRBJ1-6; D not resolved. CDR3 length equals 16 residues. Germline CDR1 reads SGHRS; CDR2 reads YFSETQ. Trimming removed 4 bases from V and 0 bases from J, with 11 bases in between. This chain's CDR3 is CASSPDGTSYNSPLHF. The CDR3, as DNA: TGCGCCAGCAGCCCGGACGGAACCTCCTATAATTCACCCCTCCACTTT. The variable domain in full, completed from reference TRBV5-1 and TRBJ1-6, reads KAGVTQTPRYLIKTRGQQVTLSCSPISGHRSVSWYQQTPGQGLQFLFEYFSETQRNKGNFPGRFSGRQFSNSRSEMNVSTLELGDSALYLCASSPDGTSYNSPLHFGNGTRLTVT.

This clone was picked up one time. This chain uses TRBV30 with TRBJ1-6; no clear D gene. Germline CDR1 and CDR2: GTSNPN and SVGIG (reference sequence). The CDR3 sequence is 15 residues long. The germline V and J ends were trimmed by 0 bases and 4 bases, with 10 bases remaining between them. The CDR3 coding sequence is TGTGCCTGGAGTGTATTAGGGCCTTATAATTCACCCCTCCACTTT. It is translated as CAWSVLGPYNSPLHF.

The CDR3 DNA reads TGTGCCTGGAGTGTGACAGGGGGTAATGAAAAACTGTTTTTT. It specifies CAWSVTGGNEKLFF. The genes are TRBV30 and TRBJ1-4; 9 bases match TRBD1. The CDR3 extends over 14 amino acids. After removal of 0 bases from V and 4 bases from J, the junction contained 0 bases not matched to a gene. CDR1 and CDR2 from the germline V gene are GTSNPN and SVGIG (reference sequence).